This T cell receptor beta chain was recorded in a study of T-cell memory formation after mild COVID-19. Study as a whole: Clusters were largely donor specific.

This clonotype showed up many times. The antigen is unknown. Study-wide points: For second-wave clones that peaked at day 37, SARS-CoV-2 specificity went unverified.

Trimming pared 3 bases from V and 0 bases from J, leaving 10 bases between. Germline-derived CDR1 and CDR2 are LNHDA and SQIVND (reference sequence). The CDR3 totals 15 residues. Via MiXCR, TCRdb re-called the 5' RACE reads, giving one row per CDR3 protein. Of around 390,000 distinct CDR3 sequences in the sample, 16% are singletons; the top ten hold roughly 21%. This chain connects TRBV19 to TRBJ2-3, with a tentative D call TRBD2 (6 bases). The clonotype was recovered from a young man who had mild COVID-19 (a few samples of this study predate the infection). Cell type and time point are not known. Sequenced sample: PBMCs or a T cell subset sorted from them (not recorded which). CDR3 DNA: TGTGCCAGTAGTATGGGCGGGGCTAGCACAGATACGCAGTATTTT. Translated: CASSMGGASTDTQYF. Supplemented by reference TRBV19 and TRBJ2-3, the full variable domain reads DGGITQSPKYLFRKEGQNVTLSCEQNLNHDAMYWYRQDPGQGLRLIYYSQIVNDFQKGDIAEGYSVSREKKESFPLTVTSAQKNPTAFYLCASSMGGASTDTQYFGPGTRLTVL.